This entry lists 32 T cell receptor beta chains sequenced from one sample in a study of shared clonotypes between healthy human individuals (dated by TCRdb to the early 2020s). Libraries were constructed by the immunoSEQ multiplex PCR assay. Here the immuneACCESS table is served through TCRdb, limited to in-frame sequences with V and J called. Missing clones are a known gap in these copies; in checked studies unresolved V genes cover under half, and the rest lacks a known reason. Here the sample has about 560,000 clones; around 76% occur a single time. The ten most abundant clones make up 9.5% to 15% of the sample. The sequencing sample was made of PBMCs. These receptors were obtained from a woman in her thirties or forties in good health. Some clones in this sample may be carry-over from other donors' samples.

The CDR3 DNA is TGTGCCAGCATCGGACAGGGAATCCGGGGTGAGCAGTTCTTC. This sequence encodes CASIGQGIRGEQFF. This chain links TRBV21-1 with TRBJ2-1; the D call of TRBD1 is as the table states it, not checked on the DNA. TRBV21-1 is described as a pseudogene. The CDR3 extends over 14 amino acids.

Turning to this clone: At one of its ends the junction is not consistent with the germline gene, which may arise from a read error. CDR3 residues: CASSLGHGNPGELFF. The DNA for the CDR3 is TGCGCCAGCAGTTTGGGACATGGAAATCCCGGGGAGCTGTTTTTT. V gene TRBV5-1 combines with J gene TRBJ2-2; D might be TRBD1 (6 bases). This CDR3 is built from 15 residues. Germline V CDR1 and CDR2: SGHRS, YFSETQ.

The chain recombines TRBV6-5 with TRBJ1-3, with TRBD1 as a possible D gene (6 bases). The CDR3 runs 15 residues. The germline V gene has CDR1 MNHEY and CDR2 SVGAGI. The V and J ends lost 2 bases and 0 bases respectively, with 8 bases between them. In DNA, the CDR3 is TGTGCCAGCAGTTACGACAGGAGCTCTGGAAACACCATATATTTT. Residues: CASSYDRSSGNTIYF.

This clone was counted a few times. This chain joins TRBV4-1 and TRBJ2-7; maybe TRBD2 (6 bases). V lost 4 bases to trimming and J lost 3 bases, with 16 bases between them. The CDR3 is made up of 15 amino acids. Germline V gives CDR1 MGHRA, CDR2 YSYEKL. CDR3 nucleotides: TGCGCCAGCAGCCCCACCCAACTAGCTTACTACGAGCAGTACTTC. It yields the protein CASSPTQLAYYEQYF.

The V gene is TRBV27, the J gene TRBJ1-4; D is ambiguous. The CDR3 sequence is 13 residues long. V dropped 4 bases and J dropped 4 bases, with 7 bases sitting between them. The germline V gene has CDR1 MNHEY and CDR2 SMNVEV (reference sequence). The CDR3 loop reads CASSWVVNEKLFF. CDR3 nucleotide sequence: TGTGCCAGCAGTTGGGTTGTTAATGAAAAACTGTTTTTT.

On this clone: This CDR3 is missing its conserved last phenylalanine or tryptophan, likely due to a read error. The DNA is omitted, as the CDR3 cannot be located on it reliably, and the CDR3 follows TCRdb's listing. The CDR3 spells CASSLTLTGGKLDTRYL. V and J are TRBV28 and TRBJ2-3; the D segment call TRBD1 is taken from the table without a DNA check. Germline V gene sequence: CDR1 MDHEN, CDR2 SYDVKM. The CDR3 length is 17 residues, termini included.

The rearrangement joins TRBV30 to TRBJ1-2, with a possible D match to TRBD1 (6 bases). Germline V gives CDR1 GTSNPN, CDR2 SVGIG (reference sequence). Trimming removed 1 base at V and 6 bases at J, with 12 bases between. The CDR3 length is 13 residues. CDR3: CAWSEQGPNGYTF. The DNA of the CDR3 is TGTGCCTGGAGTGAACAGGGCCCCAATGGCTACACCTTC.

This clone was found a few times. The rearrangement links TRBV11-2 to TRBJ1-1, with a tentative D call TRBD1 (6 bases). The CDR3 is 14 residues long. CDR1 is SGHAT and CDR2 is FQNNGV in the germline V gene. Deletions cut 5 bases from V and 1 base from J, with 11 bases between. CDR3 DNA: TGTGCCAGCAGCCCCGGAGGGGGGAACACTGAAGCTTTCTTT. It yields the protein CASSPGGGNTEAFF.

V is TRBV10-3 and J is TRBJ2-7; D is perhaps TRBD2 (7 bases). This CDR3 comprises 15 residues. The V end was cut by 0 bases, the J end by 2 bases, with 11 bases between. The V gene's germline CDR1 is ENHRY and CDR2 SYGVKD. Written as DNA, the CDR3 is TGTGCCATCAGTGAGTCAGGGGGGGCTACCTACGAGCAGTACTTC. Amino acids: CAISESGGATYEQYF.

This chain uses TRBV28 with TRBJ1-1; D gene ambiguous. In germline, CDR1 is MDHEN, CDR2 SYDVKM. The CDR3 sequence is 14 residues long. The V and J ends lost 8 bases and 3 bases respectively, with 16 bases between them. CDR3 sequence: CASGVNGVYTEAFF. The CDR3 nucleotides are TGTGCCAGCGGGGTAAACGGGGTTTACACTGAAGCTTTCTTT.

The chain recombines TRBV5-1 with TRBJ2-3; 7 nucleotides align to TRBD1. The CDR3 consists of 15 residues. V lost 4 bases and J lost 1; bases outside the gene matches: 6. Germline V CDR1 and CDR2: SGHRS, YFSETQ. As DNA, the CDR3 is TGCGCCAGCAGCCCCCCGGGGACAGGCACAGATACGCAGTATTTT. It encodes CASSPPGTGTDTQYF.

This clone was seen only a few times. The rearrangement joins TRBV11-2 to TRBJ2-2, with D tentatively TRBD1 or TRBD2 (6 bases each). Trimming cost V 0 bases and J 4 bases, with 9 bases left between them. CDR3 size: 15 residues. The germline V gene encodes CDR1 SGHAT and CDR2 FQNNGV. CDR3 amino acids: CASSLDWGATGELFF. The CDR3 DNA reads TGTGCCAGCAGCTTAGACTGGGGGGCCACCGGGGAGCTGTTTTTT.

The gene calls are TRBV4-2 and TRBJ1-4; D may be TRBD1 (6 bases). V was clipped by 0 bases and J by 5 bases, with 13 bases between them. Per the germline V gene, CDR1 is LGHNA and CDR2 is YNFKEQ. CDR3 length: 16 residues. The CDR3, as DNA: TGTGCCAGCAGCCAAGATCCCGGGGGGCTCAATGAAAAACTGTTTTTT. It encodes CASSQDPGGLNEKLFF.

J is TRBJ1-1 and V is TRBV19; a weak D match, TRBD1 (5 bases). Germline V lookup: CDR1 LNHDA, CDR2 SQIVND (reference sequence). The CDR3 has 14 amino acids. Trimming pared 7 bases from V and 0 bases from J, leaving 12 bases between. CDR3: CASTTGRMNTEAFF. Here the CDR3 DNA reads TGTGCCAGTACCACAGGCAGAATGAACACTGAAGCTTTCTTT.

The chain uses TRBV28 and TRBJ1-1; D remains unclear. Trimming took 8 bases from V and 9 from J, leaving 13 bases between them. This CDR3 has 11 amino acids. Germline lookup yields CDR1 MDHEN and CDR2 SYDVKM. For the CDR3, the DNA is TGTGCCAGCCACTCGGCAGGACAAGCTTTCTTT. Protein sequence: CASHSAGQAFF.

V gene TRBV30 combines with J gene TRBJ2-7; 7 bases are shared with TRBD2. In germline, CDR1 is GTSNPN, CDR2 SVGIG (reference sequence). V trimming: 0 bases; J trimming: 1 base; junction bases outside the gene matches: 6. The length of the CDR3 is 15 residues. The CDR3 nucleotides read TGTGCCTGGAGTGTACGGGGGAGGGGATCCTACGAGCAGTACTTC. Residues: CAWSVRGRGSYEQYF.

The rearrangement joins TRBV10-3 to TRBJ2-2; no definite D call. The germline V gene encodes CDR1 ENHRY and CDR2 SYGVKD. The CDR3 is made up of 15 amino acids. Trimming took 2 bases from V and 6 from J, leaving 13 bases between them. CDR3 nucleotide sequence: TGTGCCATCAGTGAGGGTCGGGTGAATCCCGGGGAGCTGTTTTTT. Translation: CAISEGRVNPGELFF.

Of note for this clone: The same CDR3 is also encoded by other DNA sequences in this sample. The rearrangement uses TRBV28 and TRBJ1-5, with a weak D call TRBD1 (6 bases). The V end was cut by 7 bases, the J end by 4 bases, with 11 bases between. In germline, CDR1 is MDHEN, CDR2 SYDVKM. CDR3 length: 13 residues. The CDR3 spells CASKTGTNQPQHF. CDR3 bases: TGTGCCAGCAAGACAGGTACAAATCAGCCCCAGCATTTT.

This clone showed up just a few times. J is TRBJ2-2 and V is TRBV14, with TRBD1 matching over 7 bases. Germline values: CDR1 SGHDN, CDR2 FVKESK. Trimming at V came to 9 bases and at J to 3 bases, leaving 7 bases not matched to a gene. This CDR3 has 14 residues. CDR3 bases: TGTGCCAGTCGACAGGGAAGGGACACCGGGGAGCTGTTTTTT. Translation gives CASRQGRDTGELFF.

A single count supports this clone. This rearrangement joins TRBV2 to TRBJ2-3; TRBD2 matches 8 bases. The CDR3 has 15 residues. Trimming at V came to 4 bases and at J to 1 base, leaving 4 bases not matched to a gene. Germline assignment: CDR1 SNHLY and CDR2 FYNNEI. The DNA of the CDR3 is TGTGCCAGCAGTGGCGGGAGGAGTGGCACAGATACGCAGTATTTT. Translation gives CASSGGRSGTDTQYF.

A few counts support this clone. The rearrangement links TRBV19 to TRBJ1-5; D not certain. V was clipped by 3 bases and J by 9 bases, with 12 bases between them. CDR1 and CDR2 from the germline V gene are LNHDA and SQIVND (reference sequence). There are 13 residues in the CDR3. The DNA of the CDR3 is TGTGCCAGTAGTATCCCCACCGCTCGGCCCCAGCATTTT. It codes for CASSIPTARPQHF. Based on the CDR3 plus reference TRBV19 and TRBJ1-5, the full variable domain is DGGITQSPKYLFRKEGQNVTLSCEQNLNHDAMYWYRQDPGQGLRLIYYSQIVNDFQKGDIAEGYSVSREKKESFPLTVTSAQKNPTAFYLCASSIPTARPQHFGDGTRLSIL.

With regard to this clone: This sample also contains other DNA sequences that code for the same CDR3. V usage is TRBV18 and J usage is TRBJ2-5; D remains ambiguous. This CDR3 spans 13 amino acids. The V end was cut by 0 bases, the J end by 1 base, with 3 bases between. The V gene's germline CDR1 is KGHSH and CDR2 LQKENI. As DNA, the CDR3 is TGTGCCAGCTCACCACCCCTCCAAGAGACCCAGTACTTC. As protein: CASSPPLQETQYF.

Only one count was recorded for this clone. V is TRBV5-1 and J is TRBJ1-5; maybe TRBD1 (5 bases). CDR1 and CDR2 from the germline V gene are SGHRS and YFSETQ. Trimming shortened V by 2 bases and J by 3 bases, and 9 bases separated the two germline ends. The CDR3 length is 14 residues. The CDR3 loop reads CASSLQDFNQPQHF. The CDR3 region has the DNA TGCGCCAGCAGCTTACAGGACTTCAATCAGCCCCAGCATTTT.

The V gene is TRBV18, the J gene TRBJ2-5, with 7 nucleotides matching TRBD1. The CDR3 runs 12 residues. V gave up 6 bases and J gave up 4 bases; unmatched junction bases: 2. Germline CDR1 reads KGHSH; CDR2 reads LQKENI. The CDR3 region is CASSTGSETQYF. In DNA, the CDR3 is TGTGCCAGCTCGACAGGGTCAGAGACCCAGTACTTC.

The chain employs TRBV28 and TRBJ1-1; 8 nucleotides line up with TRBD1. There are 13 residues in the CDR3. Germline V lookup: CDR1 MDHEN, CDR2 SYDVKM. Trimming took 2 bases from V and 11 from J; bases not matched to a gene: 7. The CDR3 DNA sequence: TGTGCCAGCAGTTTACAGGGGGCGTTACGTGCTTTCTTT. It translates to CASSLQGALRAFF.

In regard to this clone: A far larger clone lies a single base away; this is likely a read error. The chain employs TRBV30 and TRBJ2-7, with D perhaps TRBD1 (6 bases). The CDR3 extends over 13 amino acids. Per the germline V gene, CDR1 is GTSNPN and CDR2 is SVGIG (reference sequence). CDR3 bases: TGTGCCTGGAGCCGGGACACCCCCTACGATCAGTACTTC. This gives the protein CAWSRDTPYDQYF.

This chain uses TRBV28 with TRBJ2-6; D is undetermined. The CDR3 has 15 amino acids. The ends were cut back, 5 bases at V and 4 bases at J, with 12 bases in the middle. Germline values: CDR1 MDHEN, CDR2 SYDVKM. CDR3 bases: TGTGCCAGCAGTGTCAGCATGTCCGGGGCCAACGTCCTGACTTTC. Translated, it gives CASSVSMSGANVLTF.

As for this clone: The sample contains more than one DNA sequence encoding this CDR3. This sequence joins TRBV5-1 and TRBJ2-1; 10 nucleotides line up with TRBD2. Germline V gene lookup returns CDR1 SGHRS and CDR2 YFSETQ. The CDR3 length is 14 residues. Trimming cost V 1 base and J 9 bases; bases outside gene matches: 4. Here the CDR3 DNA reads TGCGCCAGCAGCTTGCTAGCGGGAGATTCTGAGCAGTTCTTC. This encodes CASSLLAGDSEQFF.

The chain uses TRBV29-1 and TRBJ2-5; the D is unclear. Germline-derived CDR1 and CDR2 are SQVTM and ANQGSEA. The CDR3 runs 12 residues. The ends were cut back, 4 bases at V and 5 bases at J, with 11 bases in the middle. This CDR3 is CSVAVSRETQYF. CDR3 sequence (DNA): TGCAGCGTTGCTGTCTCGCGTGAGACCCAGTACTTC.

The chain combines TRBV6-6 with TRBJ1-3; D call uncertain. The germline V gene has CDR1 MNHNY and CDR2 SVGAGI (reference sequence). Deletions cut 6 bases from V and 8 bases from J, with 14 bases between. This CDR3 is 13 amino acids long. Here the CDR3 reads CASSRTLRDTIYF. The CDR3 DNA follows: TGTGCCAGCAGCCGTACACTGCGGGACACCATATATTTT.

This clone has just one count. This may be a read error, as it is one base from a much larger clone. This rearrangement joins TRBV28 to TRBJ2-1; D not resolved. Trimming removed 5 bases from V and 7 bases from J, with 3 bases in between. CDR3 size: 10 residues. CDR1 and CDR2 from the germline V gene are MDHEN and SYDVKM. The CDR3 reads CASSVNEQFF. DNA for the CDR3: TGTGCCAGCAGTGTTAATGAGCAGTTCTTC.

The chain carries TRBV2 and TRBJ2-7, with 7 bases that match TRBD2. V dropped 5 bases and J dropped 0; count of bases not matched to a gene: 4. CDR3 length: 14 residues. Looked up from germline, CDR1 is SNHLY and CDR2 is FYNNEI. CDR3 DNA: TGTGCCAGCAGTCCCGGGAGGAGCTCCTACGAGCAGTACTTC. Translated: CASSPGRSSYEQYF.